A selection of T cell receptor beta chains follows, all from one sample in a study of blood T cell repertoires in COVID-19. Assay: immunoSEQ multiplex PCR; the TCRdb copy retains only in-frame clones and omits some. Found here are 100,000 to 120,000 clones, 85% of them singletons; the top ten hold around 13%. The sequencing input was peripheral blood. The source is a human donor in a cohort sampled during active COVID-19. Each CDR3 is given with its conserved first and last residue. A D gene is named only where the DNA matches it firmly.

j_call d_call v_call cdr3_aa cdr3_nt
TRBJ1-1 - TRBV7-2 CASSSTGVAEAFF TGTGCCAGCAGCTCCACAGGAGTCGCTGAAGCTTTCTTT
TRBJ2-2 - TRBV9 CASSVWGDTGELFF TGTGCCAGCAGCGTGTGGGGAGACACCGGGGAGCTGTTTTTT
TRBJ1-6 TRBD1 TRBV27 CASSAGTVRHNSPLHF TGTGCCAGCAGTGCCGGGACAGTCAGACATAATTCACCCCTCCACTTT
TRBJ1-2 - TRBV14 CASSQERGAKAKDGYTF TGTGCCAGCAGCCAAGAACGGGGGGCTAAGGCTAAGGATGGCTACACCTTC
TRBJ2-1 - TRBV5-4 CASSSGSSSYNEQFF TGTGCCAGCAGCTCCGGTTCAAGCTCCTACAATGAGCAGTTCTTC
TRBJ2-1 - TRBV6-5 CASSVTRSYNEQFF TGTGCCAGCAGCGTAACGCGCTCCTACAATGAGCAGTTCTTC
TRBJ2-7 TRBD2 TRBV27 CASSPLAGGIYYEQYF TGTGCCAGCAGTCCACTAGCGGGGGGGATCTACTACGAGCAGTACTTC
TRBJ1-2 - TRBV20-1 CSASPRGRRNYGYTF TGCAGTGCTAGTCCCCGCGGGCGGCGAAACTATGGCTACACCTTC
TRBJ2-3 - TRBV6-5 CASSQTDTQYF TGTGCCAGCAGTCAGACAGATACGCAGTATTTT
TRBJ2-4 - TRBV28 CASSRLTLAKNIQYF TGTGCCAGCAGTCGGTTAACCCTAGCCAAAAACATTCAGTACTTC
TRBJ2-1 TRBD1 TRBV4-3 CASSVRDRTDNEQFF TGCGCCAGCAGCGTACGGGACAGGACAGACAATGAGCAGTTCTTC
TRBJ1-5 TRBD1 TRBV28 CASSFRDRGASNQPQHF TGTGCCAGCAGTTTTCGGGACAGGGGCGCCTCCAATCAGCCCCAGCATTTT
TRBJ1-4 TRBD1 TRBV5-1 CASSLQGPNEKLFF TGCGCCAGCAGCTTACAGGGGCCTAATGAAAAACTGTTTTTT
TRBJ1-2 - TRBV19 CASSIDPGSGFYGYTF TGTGCCAGTAGTATAGATCCTGGTTCGGGTTTCTATGGCTACACCTTC
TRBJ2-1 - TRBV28 CASGGALYNEQFF TGTGCCAGCGGGGGGGCCCTCTACAATGAGCAGTTCTTC
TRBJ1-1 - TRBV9 CASSPTVGTEAFF TGTGCCAGCAGCCCGACAGTCGGCACTGAAGCTTTCTTT
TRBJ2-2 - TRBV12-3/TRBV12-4 CASTSVGELFF TGTGCCAGCACCTCAGTCGGGGAGCTGTTTTTT
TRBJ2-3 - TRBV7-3 CASSLSGLSTDTQYF TGTGCCAGCAGCTTATCAGGACTCAGCACAGATACGCAGTATTTT
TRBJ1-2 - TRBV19 CASSIYSDTAGGYTF TGTGCCAGTAGTATCTACTCCGACACCGCTGGTGGCTACACCTTC
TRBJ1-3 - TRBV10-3 CAISATGFNSGNTIYF TGTGCCATCAGCGCGACAGGCTTTAACTCTGGAAACACCATATATTTT
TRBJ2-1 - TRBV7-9 CASSSSLVKSYNEQFF TGTGCCAGCAGCTCCTCGCTAGTGAAGTCCTACAATGAGCAGTTCTTC
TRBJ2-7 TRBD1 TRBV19 CASSARGRAYEQYF TGTGCCAGTAGTGCCAGGGGGCGAGCCTACGAGCAGTACTTC
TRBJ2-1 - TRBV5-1 CASSFPNTYNEQFF TGCGCCAGCAGCTTCCCGAACACCTACAATGAGCAGTTCTTC
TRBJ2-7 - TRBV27 CASRYRRSSYEQYF TGTGCCAGCCGTTACAGGAGAAGCTCCTACGAGCAGTACTTC
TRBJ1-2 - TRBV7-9 CASSLAQAPLYGYTF TGTGCCAGCAGCTTAGCACAGGCCCCTCTCTATGGCTACACCTTC
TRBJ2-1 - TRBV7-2 CASSYQTGPNEQFF TGTGCCAGCAGCTATCAAACAGGGCCGAATGAGCAGTTCTTC
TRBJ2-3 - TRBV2 CASKHDTGGPRDTQYF TGTGCCAGCAAGCACGATACGGGGGGCCCCCGTGATACGCAGTATTTT
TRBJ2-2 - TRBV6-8 CASSYVTSRGAVF TGTGCCAGCAGTTACGTTACAAGCCGGGGAGCTGTTTTT
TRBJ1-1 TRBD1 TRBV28 CASRYGTVNTEAFF TGTGCCAGCAGGTACGGGACAGTGAACACTGAAGCTTTCTTT
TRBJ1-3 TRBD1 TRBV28 CASNKGAGPSSGNTIYF TGTGCCAGCAACAAGGGGGCAGGGCCTAGCTCTGGAAACACCATATATTTT
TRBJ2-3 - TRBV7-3 CASSFRGDTQYF TGTGCCAGCAGCTTCAGGGGAGATACGCAGTATTTT